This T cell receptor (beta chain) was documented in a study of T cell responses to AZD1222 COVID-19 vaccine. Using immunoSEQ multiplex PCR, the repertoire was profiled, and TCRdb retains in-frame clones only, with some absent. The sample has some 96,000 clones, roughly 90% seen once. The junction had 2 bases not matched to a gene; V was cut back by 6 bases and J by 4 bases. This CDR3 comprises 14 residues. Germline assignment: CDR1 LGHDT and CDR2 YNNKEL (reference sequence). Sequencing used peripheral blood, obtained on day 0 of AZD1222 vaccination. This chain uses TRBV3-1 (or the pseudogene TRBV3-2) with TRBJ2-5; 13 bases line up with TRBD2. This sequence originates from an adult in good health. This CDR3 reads CASRGLAGVETQYF. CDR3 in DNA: TGTGCCAGCAGAGGACTAGCGGGAGTAGAGACCCAGTACTTC.